This T cell receptor beta chain was obtained from a study of T-cell memory formation after mild COVID-19. General study findings and limits: Clones that contracted from day 15 to 85 were balanced CD4/CD8, while later expanders leaned CD4+. Chiefly within CM and EM were the contracting CD4+ clones; CD8+ ones were within EMRA.

Researchers used 5'RACE with constant-segment primers to make TCR alpha and TCR beta cDNA libraries that carry sample barcodes and UMIs. One entry per CDR3 protein, called by TCRdb with MiXCR from the 5' RACE reads. The sample lists under 300,000 distinct CDR3 sequences; around 8% were seen once. Germline V gene sequence: CDR1 SGHTA, CDR2 FQGNSA. The CDR3 extends over 14 amino acids. V lost 0 bases, J lost 10 bases, and 4 bases stayed unmatched. Comments on this clonotype: What it recognizes is unknown.

Sequencing was performed on PBMCs or a T cell subset sorted from them (not recorded which). This chain joins TRBV7-2 and TRBJ2-1; 9 bases are shared with TRBD1. This TCR was recovered from a young man who had mild COVID-19 (a few samples of this study predate the infection). Cell type and time point are not known. The CDR3 nucleotides read TGTGCCAGCAGCTTAGCCGGACAGGGGACGGAGCAGTTCTTC. Its protein is CASSLAGQGTEQFF.